This TCR beta chain emerged from a study of T cell changes during pregnancy in multiple sclerosis. The method was immunoSEQ multiplex PCR; TCRdb's version includes in-frame clones alone and lacks a portion of them. This table holds about 67,000 clones, about 89% found once. The CDR3 contains 14 residues. The ends were cut back, 8 bases at V and 5 bases at J, with 16 bases in the middle. CDR1 is SGHTA, CDR2 FQGNSA, per germline. J is TRBJ2-1 and V is TRBV7-2; D perhaps matches TRBD1 (7 bases). The material sequenced was peripheral blood, taken in the first trimester of pregnancy. The sequence derives from a female donor with multiple sclerosis, enrolled in a pregnancy study. The CDR3 DNA reads as TGTGCCAGCCTCCTCAGGGGGGCCCACAATGAGCAGTTCTTC. Translating gives CASLLRGAHNEQFF.